Reported below is one T cell receptor (beta chain). The entry originates in a study of blood T cell repertoires in COVID-19. Ages ranged from roughly 18 to 100 years, with residence in about 24 US areas. Two negative PCRs, clearance, or symptom resolution had been documented for recovered Cohort 3 donors. The protocol was immunoSEQ multiplex PCR, while the TCRdb copy is restricted to in-frame clones and leaves out a portion. The sample shows about 180,000 clones, about nine tenths of them seen only once. Germline V lookup: CDR1 MDHEN, CDR2 SYDVKM. This CDR3 has 15 residues. The J segment lost 7 bases and the V segment lost 4 bases, leaving 11 bases of the junction unmatched.

Sequencing used PBMCs or T cells enriched from blood (not recorded which). The genes are TRBV28 and TRBJ2-3; 7 bases align to TRBD2. The receptor was isolated from a woman between 18 and 29 years old who had recovered from COVID-19. The CDR3: CASSSPREGSNTQYF. CDR3 in DNA: TGTGCCAGCAGTTCCCCGAGGGAGGGGAGCAATACGCAGTATTTT.